These 9 T cell receptor beta chains came from one sample sequenced in a study of T cell repertoires in cytomegalovirus infection. Antigens of these TCRs are unknown. One entry per CDR3 protein, called by TCRdb with MiXCR from the reads. The repertoire holds fewer than 1,000,000 distinct CDR3 sequences, with under 40% as singletons. This specimen was cultured CD8+ T cells from PBMCs, taken from culture after CMV antigen stimulation. Source of these receptors: a human donor in good health (CMV status not recorded). Some clones in this sample may be carry-over from other donors' samples.

With regard to this clonotype: With a much larger clone just one base away, this may be a read error. This chain links TRBV5-3 with TRBJ2-6, with a weak D call TRBD1 (5 bases). TRBV5-3 is flagged as an ORF with uncertain function. Trimming removed 8 bases at V and 1 base at J, with 13 bases between. This CDR3 is 15 amino acids long. In DNA form, the CDR3 reads TGTGCCAGCAACAACAGGAGTTCTGGGGCCAACGTCCTGACTTTC. Protein: CASNNRSSGANVLTF.

The rearrangement links TRBV7-6 to TRBJ1-1; D is unresolved. Deletions cut 2 bases from V and 4 bases from J, with 17 bases between. Per germline, CDR1 SGHVS and CDR2 FNYEAQ. The CDR3 extends over 16 amino acids. This CDR3 is CASSLRSGAAPTEAFF. The CDR3 DNA reads as TGTGCCAGCAGCTTAAGGTCAGGAGCAGCCCCCACTGAAGCTTTCTTT.

The J gene is TRBJ1-1, the V gene TRBV27; D is unclear. Germline values: CDR1 MNHEY, CDR2 SMNVEV (reference sequence). V gave up 10 bases and J gave up 6 bases, with 12 bases separating them. The CDR3 is made up of 11 amino acids. In nucleotides, the CDR3 is TGTGCCACCGAATATGGTCCTGAAGCTTTCTTT. It translates to CATEYGPEAFF.

This clonotype occurred a few times. The chain is built from TRBV6-5 and TRBJ2-3, with D maybe TRBD2 (7 bases). The CDR3 spans 16 residues. The germline V and J ends were trimmed by 5 bases and 2 bases, with 17 bases remaining between them. Per germline, CDR1 MNHEY and CDR2 SVGAGI. CDR3 in amino acids: CASSLYWGGPTDTQYF. The CDR3 nucleotides read TGTGCCAGCAGTCTATACTGGGGGGGGCCCACAGATACGCAGTATTTT.

This rearrangement joins TRBV12-3 or TRBV12-4 to TRBJ2-3; TRBD2 matches 8 bases. This CDR3 has 18 residues. The J segment lost 0 bases and the V segment lost 3 bases, leaving 11 bases of the junction unmatched. CDR3 nucleotides: TGTGCCAGCAGTTTTTTTCCTAGCGGGCCTTCTAGCACAGATACGCAGTATTTT. It specifies CASSFFPSGPSSTDTQYF.

For this clonotype: Germline is not matched at one junction end, which may reflect a read error. The chain combines TRBV7-6 with TRBJ2-1; D might be TRBD2 (6 bases). This CDR3 spans 12 amino acids. Germline values: CDR1 SGHVS, CDR2 FNYEAQ. The CDR3 loop is CANSLANDEQFF. CDR3 DNA: TGTGCCAACAGCCTAGCGAATGATGAGCAGTTCTTC.

The V gene is TRBV12-3 or TRBV12-4, the J gene TRBJ2-1; 8 bases fit TRBD2. This CDR3 region has 14 residues. The V segment lost 5 bases and the J segment 2 bases; nucleotides outside the gene matches: 2. The CDR3 DNA sequence: TGTGCCAGCAGTCGGACTAGCACCTACAATGAGCAGTTCTTC. Protein sequence: CASSRTSTYNEQFF.

Regarding this clonotype: Possible read error: a much larger clone is one base away. This sequence joins TRBV7-6 and TRBJ1-6; TRBD1 might be the D (6 bases). The CDR3 has 16 residues. The V end was cut by 5 bases, the J end by 2 bases, with 13 bases between. CDR1 and CDR2 from the germline V gene are SGHVS and FNYEAQ. The DNA for the CDR3 is TGTGCCAGCAGCACAAAGGGGGGCACCTATAATTCACCCCTCCACTTT. It codes for CASSTKGGTYNSPLHF.

The chain employs TRBV28 and TRBJ2-1; TRBD1 aligns across 9 bases. Germline CDR1 is MDHEN and CDR2 is SYDVKM. Trimming removed 4 bases from V and 5 bases from J; junction bases left unmatched: 9. CDR3 length: 16 residues. This chain's CDR3 is CASSSIQGASNNEQFF. The CDR3, as DNA: TGTGCCAGCAGTTCCATACAGGGGGCCAGCAACAATGAGCAGTTCTTC.